The 23 T cell receptor beta chains below come from one sample, sequenced in a study of radiation and T cells in renal cell carcinoma. Time point defined: baseline pretreatment blood. Described treatment: 15 Gy SBRT to primary tumor, nephrectomy 4 weeks later. The assay was immunoSEQ multiplex PCR, and TCRdb's table has in-frame clones only and misses some. Among 130,000 to 150,000 clones listed, about 88% were seen once. The material was blood, obtained from a patient whose treatment included radiotherapy and nephrectomy. The receptors were sampled from a woman between 45 and 60 years old with renal cell carcinoma.

The chain couples TRBV4-3 to TRBJ1-6, with 7 bases that match TRBD1. The CDR3 is 18 residues long. Germline V gene sequence: CDR1 LGHNA, CDR2 YSLEER. Germline trimming cut 3 bases from V and 6 bases from J; bases unmatched to any gene: 14. CDR3 region: CASSHIGQGVLSNSPLHF. CDR3 coding DNA: TGCGCCAGCAGCCATATTGGCCAGGGGGTGTTAAGTAATTCACCCCTCCACTTT.

This clone showed up just once. The CDR3 DNA is TGTGCCAGTAGTACGGAGTACCTCGAAAAACTGTTTTTT. It encodes CASSTEYLEKLFF. J is TRBJ1-4 and V is TRBV19; D not certain. Looked up from germline, CDR1 is LNHDA and CDR2 is SQIVND (reference sequence). CDR3 length: 13 amino acids. Trimming removed 4 bases from V and 8 bases from J, with 11 bases in between.

V and J are TRBV30 and TRBJ1-1; D is unclear. Germline V gives CDR1 GTSNPN, CDR2 SVGIG (reference sequence). CDR3 length equals 14 residues. Deletions cut 0 bases from V and 0 bases from J, with 8 bases between. CDR3 amino acids: CAWSVNPMNTEAFF. CDR3 DNA sequence: TGTGCCTGGAGTGTAAATCCTATGAACACTGAAGCTTTCTTT.

The chain links TRBV5-4 to TRBJ1-6, with TRBD1 matching over 8 bases. The CDR3 totals 13 residues. V lost 9 bases to trimming and J lost 8 bases; unmatched junction nucleotides: 7. The germline V gene encodes CDR1 SGHNT and CDR2 YYREEE (reference sequence). The CDR3 bases are TGTGCCACCCTCAGGGGGCGCGATTCACCCCTCCACTTT. The encoded protein is CATLRGRDSPLHF.

The chain employs TRBV6-1 and TRBJ1-1; unclear D gene. Between the trimmed V and J ends, which lost 6 bases and 3 bases, there was a span of 11 bases. Germline CDR1 reads MNHNS; CDR2 reads SASEGT. The CDR3 covers 13 residues. The CDR3 is CASRAGDYTEAFF. The CDR3 coding sequence is TGTGCCAGCAGGGCTGGAGATTACACTGAAGCTTTCTTT.

The rearrangement links TRBV18 to TRBJ1-4; D is undetermined. Trimming cost V 2 bases and J 5 bases, with 9 bases left between them. The CDR3 is made up of 14 amino acids. In germline, CDR1 is KGHSH, CDR2 LQKENI. As DNA, the CDR3 is TGTGCCAGCTCACCAACAAATTTAAATGAAAAACTGTTTTTT. It specifies CASSPTNLNEKLFF.

The genes are TRBV19 and TRBJ2-7, with D maybe TRBD2 (6 bases). The germline gives CDR1 LNHDA, CDR2 SQIVND (reference sequence). Trimming took off 1 base at V and 3 bases at J, with 13 bases between the two ends. CDR3 length: 15 amino acids. CDR3 bases: TGTGCCAGTAGTATAGGGGGAGCGGGTGACTACGAGCAGTACTTC. It yields the protein CASSIGGAGDYEQYF.

V is TRBV14 and J is TRBJ1-4; D not resolved. Germline V CDR1 and CDR2: SGHDN, FVKESK. The CDR3 loop spans 13 amino acids. Trimming took 2 bases from V and 7 from J, leaving 8 bases between them. The CDR3 is CASSQRVFEKLFF. Here the CDR3 DNA reads TGTGCCAGCAGCCAAAGGGTTTTTGAAAAACTGTTTTTT.

The rearrangement joins TRBV11-2 to TRBJ1-2; no clear D. Germline CDR1 and CDR2: SGHAT and FQNNGV. V was trimmed by 4 bases and J by 2 bases, leaving 8 bases between them. The CDR3 is 13 residues long. The CDR3 nucleotides are TGTGCCAGCAGCTCCAGGAGCAACTATGGCTACACCTTC. As protein: CASSSRSNYGYTF.

The chain recombines TRBV4-3 with TRBJ2-2; TRBD1 agrees at 8 bases. The trim removed 1 base at V and 5 bases at J, leaving 9 bases unmatched. The V gene's germline CDR1 is LGHNA and CDR2 YSLEER. This CDR3 spans 17 amino acids. The CDR3 DNA sequence: TGCGCCAGCAGCCAAGTGTCTGGGACAGGCGTTACCGGGGAGCTGTTTTTT. Protein: CASSQVSGTGVTGELFF.

This chain connects TRBV30 to TRBJ2-2, with 8 bases fitting TRBD2. After removal of 4 bases from V and 3 bases from J, the junction contained 4 bases not matched to a gene. The CDR3 has 14 residues. Germline V gene sequence: CDR1 GTSNPN, CDR2 SVGIG (reference sequence). The CDR3 loop is CAWILAAHTGELFF. As DNA, the CDR3 is TGTGCCTGGATACTAGCGGCCCACACCGGGGAGCTGTTTTTT.

The chain uses TRBV5-1 and TRBJ2-7, with a tentative D call TRBD1 (6 bases). CDR3 size: 17 residues. V lost 0 bases and J lost 5, with 21 bases in between. The V gene's germline CDR1 is SGHRS and CDR2 YFSETQ. CDR3 DNA sequence: TGCGCCAGCAGCTTGGTGCCGGGTAGGGGGTTTTGGAACGAGCAGTACTTC. This sequence encodes CASSLVPGRGFWNEQYF.

V usage is TRBV6-1 and J usage is TRBJ1-5, with 9 nucleotides matching TRBD1. The germline V gene has CDR1 MNHNS and CDR2 SASEGT. The ends lost 2 bases at V and 6 bases at J; junction bases unmatched: 5. This CDR3 contains 15 residues. CDR3 sequence (DNA): TGTGCCAGCAGTGAAAACAGGGGGCGAGTTCAGCCCCAGCATTTT. This sequence encodes CASSENRGRVQPQHF.

The chain links TRBV7-3 to TRBJ2-7, with 7 positions matching TRBD2. J gave up 6 bases and V 4 bases, and 9 bases lay outside the gene matches. From germline, CDR1 is SGHTA and CDR2 FQGTGA. The CDR3 runs 14 residues. This CDR3 is CASSSRRGSSEQYF. The CDR3 nucleotides are TGTGCCAGCAGCTCCAGGCGCGGGAGTTCCGAGCAGTACTTC.

The J gene is TRBJ1-2, the V gene TRBV7-8; D is unresolved. CDR1 is SGHVS and CDR2 is FQNEAQ in the germline V gene. The CDR3 spans 14 residues. Trimming stripped 6 bases from V and 5 bases from J, with 16 bases between. In nucleotides, the CDR3 is TGTGCCAGCAGTCGAGAGCTTACTAGATATGGCTACACCTTC. Protein sequence: CASSRELTRYGYTF.

This clone is a singleton in its sample. The V and J genes are TRBV4-1 and TRBJ1-6, with a possible D match to TRBD1 (6 bases). V lost 6 bases and J 9 bases, leaving 21 bases between the germline ends. The germline V gene has CDR1 MGHRA and CDR2 YSYEKL. The CDR3 length is 16 residues. The CDR3 DNA follows: TGCGCCAGCAGTGGCACTGGGGGCTCCGTCCCTTCACCCCTCCACTTT. As protein: CASSGTGGSVPSPLHF.

This chain uses TRBV6-6 with TRBJ2-6; possibly TRBD1 for D (6 bases). Trimming took off 6 bases at V and 2 bases at J, with 11 bases between the two ends. This CDR3 has 15 amino acids. The germline gives CDR1 MNHNY, CDR2 SVGAGI (reference sequence). CDR3 amino acids: CASSPTGPGANVLTF. DNA of the CDR3: TGTGCCAGCAGCCCGACAGGACCTGGGGCCAACGTCCTGACTTTC.

The CDR3 is CASLREVGTEAFF. CDR3 nucleotides: TGTGCCAGCCTCAGGGAGGTCGGAACTGAAGCTTTCTTT. J is TRBJ1-1 and V is TRBV25-1, with a weak D call TRBD1 (5 bases). V was clipped by 8 bases and J by 5 bases, with 15 bases between them. Germline lookup yields CDR1 MGHDK and CDR2 SYGVNS. The CDR3 length is 13 residues.

The chain joins TRBV5-1 to TRBJ1-6; the D is unclear. CDR1 and CDR2 (germline): SGHRS, YFSETQ. Trimming left V 6 bases short and J 7 bases short, with 17 bases between. CDR3 length: 15 amino acids. The chain's CDR3 is CASTPRTLGNSPLHF. DNA of the CDR3: TGCGCCAGCACCCCCAGGACGTTGGGGAATTCACCCCTCCACTTT.

This rearrangement joins TRBV2 to TRBJ1-1; D possibly corresponds to TRBD1 (5 bases). The V end lost 9 bases, the J end lost 0 bases, and 14 bases lay between the germline ends. The CDR3 sequence is 14 residues long. Germline V gives CDR1 SNHLY, CDR2 FYNNEI. The CDR3 sequence is CARGGVPLNTEAFF. The CDR3 DNA reads TGTGCCAGGGGGGGGGTTCCACTGAACACTGAAGCTTTCTTT.

This chain connects TRBV14 to TRBJ2-7, with D hard to call. Germline V gene sequence: CDR1 SGHDN, CDR2 FVKESK. CDR3 length: 13 residues. Trimming stripped 4 bases from V and 4 bases from J, with 11 bases between. CDR3 sequence reads: CASSPSPRYEQYF. CDR3 nucleotides: TGTGCCAGCAGCCCCTCCCCCCGTTACGAGCAGTACTTC. The whole variable domain, remainder taken from reference TRBV14 and TRBJ2-7, is EAGVTQFPSHSVIEKGQTVTLRCDPISGHDNLYWYRRVMGKEIKFLLHFVKESKQDESGMPNNRFLAERTGGTYSTLKVQPAELEDSGVYFCASSPSPRYEQYFGPGTRLTVT.

The chain uses TRBV5-8 and TRBJ1-5, with D hard to call. Deletions cut 2 bases from V and 0 bases from J, with 3 bases between. The CDR3 extends over 13 amino acids. Per the germline V gene, CDR1 is SGHTS and CDR2 is YDEGEE. CDR3 protein: CASSFHSNQPQHF. The CDR3 DNA reads as TGTGCCAGCAGCTTCCATAGCAATCAGCCCCAGCATTTT.

This chain links TRBV6-1 with TRBJ2-2, with 12 bases aligning to TRBD1. The junction had 5 bases not matched to a gene; V was cut back by 6 bases and J by 6 bases. The V gene's germline CDR1 is MNHNS and CDR2 SASEGT. CDR3 length: 15 amino acids. CDR3 in amino acids: CASRGDRGRAGELFF. DNA for the CDR3: TGTGCCAGCAGGGGGGACAGGGGGCGAGCCGGGGAGCTGTTTTTT.